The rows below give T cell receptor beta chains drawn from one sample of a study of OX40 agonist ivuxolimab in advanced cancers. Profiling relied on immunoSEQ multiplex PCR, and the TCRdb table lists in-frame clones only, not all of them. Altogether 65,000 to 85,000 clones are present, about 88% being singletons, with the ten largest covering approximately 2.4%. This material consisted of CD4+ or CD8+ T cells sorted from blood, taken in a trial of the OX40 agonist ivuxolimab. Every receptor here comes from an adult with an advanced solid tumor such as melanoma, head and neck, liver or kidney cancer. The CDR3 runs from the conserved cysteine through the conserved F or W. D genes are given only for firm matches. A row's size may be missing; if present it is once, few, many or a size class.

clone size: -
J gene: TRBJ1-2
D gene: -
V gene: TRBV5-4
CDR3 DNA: TGTGCCAGCAGCTTCGGGCTCGGGGCGGGGGCCTATGGCTACACCTTC
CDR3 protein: CASSFGLGAGAYGYTF

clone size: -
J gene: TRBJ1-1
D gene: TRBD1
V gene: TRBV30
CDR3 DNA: TGTGCCTGGAGACTCACAGGGGCTCGCCTCGGGACTGAAGCTTTCTTT
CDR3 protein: CAWRLTGARLGTEAFF

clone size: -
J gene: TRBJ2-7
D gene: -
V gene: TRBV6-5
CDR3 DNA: TGTGCCAGCAGTTACTCGCGCGAGCAGTACTTC
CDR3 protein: CASSYSREQYF

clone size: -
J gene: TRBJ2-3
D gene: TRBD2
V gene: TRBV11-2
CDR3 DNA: TGTGCCAGCAGCTTAGATGGGATAGCGGGAAGGAACACAGATACGCAGTATTTT
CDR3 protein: CASSLDGIAGRNTDTQYF

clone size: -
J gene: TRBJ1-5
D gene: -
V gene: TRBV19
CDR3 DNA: TGTGCCAGTACCGACAGGTCCCGAGATCAGCCCCAGCATTTT
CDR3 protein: CASTDRSRDQPQHF

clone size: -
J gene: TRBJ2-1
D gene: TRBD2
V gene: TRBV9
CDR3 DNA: TGTGCCAGCAGCGTAGCCCTACTGAGCGGGAGGGCGGGCAATGAGCAGTTCTTC
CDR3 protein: CASSVALLSGRAGNEQFF

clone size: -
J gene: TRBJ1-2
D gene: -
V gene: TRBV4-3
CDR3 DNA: TGCGCCAGCAGCCAAGATGGGGCCTGGGGCTACACCTTC
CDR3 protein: CASSQDGAWGYTF

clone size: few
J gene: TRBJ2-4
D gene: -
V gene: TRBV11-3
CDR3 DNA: TGTGCCAGCAGCTTGGGCAGGTTTGGCAAAAACATTCAGTACTTC
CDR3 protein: CASSLGRFGKNIQYF

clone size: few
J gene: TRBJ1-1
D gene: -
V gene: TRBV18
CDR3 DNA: TGTGCCAGCGACGGGGGTCGAGGCACTGAAGCTTTCTTT
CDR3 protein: CASDGGRGTEAFF

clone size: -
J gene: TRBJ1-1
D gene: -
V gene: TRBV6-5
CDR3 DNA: TGTGTCAGCACTGGAGGAGCGGCAGAAGCTTTCTTT
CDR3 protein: CVSTGGAAEAFF

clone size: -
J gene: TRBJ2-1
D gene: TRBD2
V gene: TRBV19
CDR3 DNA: TGTGCCAGTACCCGGACTAGCGGGACCCCGGGTGAGCAGTTCTTC
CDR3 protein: CASTRTSGTPGEQFF

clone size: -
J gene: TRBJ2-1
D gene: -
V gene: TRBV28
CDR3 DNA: TGTGCCAGCGAGGGGGGGACGTACTCCTACAATGAGCAGTTCTTC
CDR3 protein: CASEGGTYSYNEQFF

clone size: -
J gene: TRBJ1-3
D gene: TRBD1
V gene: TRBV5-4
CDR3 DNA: TGTGCCAGCAGCCCCGGGACAGGGGGAAACACCATATATTTT
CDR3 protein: CASSPGTGGNTIYF

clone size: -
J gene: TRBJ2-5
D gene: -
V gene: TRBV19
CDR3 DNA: TGTGCCAGTACCCCAGCGGTGACGGAGACCCAGTACTTC
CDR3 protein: CASTPAVTETQYF

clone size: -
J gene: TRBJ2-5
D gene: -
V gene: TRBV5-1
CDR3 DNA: TGCGCCAGCAGCTCGAGGGCCACGGGCCAAGAGACCCAGTACTTC
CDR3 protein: CASSSRATGQETQYF

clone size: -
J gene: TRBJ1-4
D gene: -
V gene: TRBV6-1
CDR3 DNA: TGTGCCAGCAGTGTCGCCAGTAATGAAAAACTGTTTTTT
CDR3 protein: CASSVASNEKLFF

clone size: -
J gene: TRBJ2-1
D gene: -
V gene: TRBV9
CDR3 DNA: TGTGCCAGCAGCGTAGGGCTTTCGGGGTGGAATGAGCAGTTCTTC
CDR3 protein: CASSVGLSGWNEQFF

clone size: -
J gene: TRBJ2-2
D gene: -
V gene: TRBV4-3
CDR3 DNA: TGCGCCAGCAGCCAACCCCAGGGGGGGAGAAACACCGGGGAGCTGTTTTTT
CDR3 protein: CASSQPQGGRNTGELFF

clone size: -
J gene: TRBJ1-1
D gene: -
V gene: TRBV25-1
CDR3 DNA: TGTGCCAGCAGTGAGGGTAGGAGAACTGAAGCTTTCTTT
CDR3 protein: CASSEGRRTEAFF

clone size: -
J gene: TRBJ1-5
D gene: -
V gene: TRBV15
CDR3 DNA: TGTGCCACCAGCCCACGGAAGAAACAGCCCCAGCATTTT
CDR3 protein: CATSPRKKQPQHF

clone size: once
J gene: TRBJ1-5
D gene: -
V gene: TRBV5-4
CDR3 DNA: TGTGCCAGCAGCTTGGGGACAGATAATCAGCCCCAGCATTTT
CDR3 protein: CASSLGTDNQPQHF

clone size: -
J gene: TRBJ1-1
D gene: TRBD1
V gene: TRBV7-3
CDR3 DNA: TGTGCCAGCAGCTCGGGACAGGGTAACACTGAAGCTTTCTTT
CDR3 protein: CASSSGQGNTEAFF

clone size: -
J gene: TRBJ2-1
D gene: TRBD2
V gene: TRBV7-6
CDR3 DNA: TGTGCCAGCAGCCTCGAGAGCGGGAGGTTCAATGAGCAGTTCTTC
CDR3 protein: CASSLESGRFNEQFF

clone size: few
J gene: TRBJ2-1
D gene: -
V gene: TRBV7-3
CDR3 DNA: TGTGCCAGCAGCTTAGCTATAGCGGCCCTCAATGAGCAGTTCTTC
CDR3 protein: CASSLAIAALNEQFF

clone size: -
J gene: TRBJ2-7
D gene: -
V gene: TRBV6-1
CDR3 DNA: TGTGCCAGCACAGTCGTGAGCTCCTACGAGCAGTACTTC
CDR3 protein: CASTVVSSYEQYF

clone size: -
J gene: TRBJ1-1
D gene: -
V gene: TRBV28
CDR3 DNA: TGTGCCAGCAGTTTGGTAGACACTGAAGCTTTCTTT
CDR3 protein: CASSLVDTEAFF

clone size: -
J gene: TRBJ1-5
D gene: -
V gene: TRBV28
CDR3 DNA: TGTGCCAGCAGTGGCCGGGTCCGGACCGCTCAGCCCCAGCATTTT
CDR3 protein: CASSGRVRTAQPQHF

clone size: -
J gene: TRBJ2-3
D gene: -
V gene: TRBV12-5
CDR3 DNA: TGTGCTAGTGGTCTCGACACAGATACGCAGTATTTT
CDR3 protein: CASGLDTDTQYF

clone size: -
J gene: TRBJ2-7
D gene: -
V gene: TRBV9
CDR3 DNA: TGTGCCAGCAGCGCAAACATGGGTCGCGAGCAGTACTTC
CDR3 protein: CASSANMGREQYF

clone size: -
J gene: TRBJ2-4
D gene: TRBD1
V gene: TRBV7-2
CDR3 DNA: TGTGCCAGCAGCGATCGGACAGGGAATAGCATTCAGTACTTC
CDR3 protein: CASSDRTGNSIQYF

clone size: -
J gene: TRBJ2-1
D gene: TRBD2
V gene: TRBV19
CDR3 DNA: TGTGCCAGTACCTTAGCGGGGGCCTACAATGAGCAGTTCTTC
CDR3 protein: CASTLAGAYNEQFF

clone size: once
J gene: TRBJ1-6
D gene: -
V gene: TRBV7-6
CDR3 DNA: TGTGCCAGCAGCTTAGAAGGGGCAGGGGATTCACCCCTCCACTTT
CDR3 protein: CASSLEGAGDSPLHF

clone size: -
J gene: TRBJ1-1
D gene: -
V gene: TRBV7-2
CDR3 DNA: TGTGCCAGCAGCTCCCTCGGACGGGGGACCTACATGAACACTGAAGCTTTCTTT
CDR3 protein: CASSSLGRGTYMNTEAFF

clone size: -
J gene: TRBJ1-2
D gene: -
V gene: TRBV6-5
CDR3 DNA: TGTGCCATCCATGAGCCGGGTTCTTGGTGGTATGGCTACACCTTC
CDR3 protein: CAIHEPGSWWYGYTF

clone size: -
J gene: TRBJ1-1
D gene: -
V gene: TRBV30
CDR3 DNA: TGTGCCTTTTCAGAGGACCCGGGGGCTGAAGCTTTCTTT
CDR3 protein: CAFSEDPGAEAFF

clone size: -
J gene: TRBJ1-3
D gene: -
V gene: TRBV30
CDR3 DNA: TGTGCCTGGAGTGTGCTGAGCTCTGGAAACACCATATATTTT
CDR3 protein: CAWSVLSSGNTIYF

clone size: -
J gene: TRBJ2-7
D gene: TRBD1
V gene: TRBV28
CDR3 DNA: TGTGCCAGCAGGCGGACAGGGGGCCAAACCTACGAGCAGTACTTC
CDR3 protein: CASRRTGGQTYEQYF

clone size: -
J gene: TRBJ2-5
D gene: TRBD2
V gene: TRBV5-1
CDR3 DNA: TGCGCCAGCAGCGGAGGAAGGGCGGGGGGGGAAGAGACCCAGTACTTC
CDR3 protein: CASSGGRAGGEETQYF

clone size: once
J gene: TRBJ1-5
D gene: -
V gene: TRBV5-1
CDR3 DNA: TGCGCCAGCAGCTTGTGGGGGACGGGGGATCAGCCCCAGCATTTT
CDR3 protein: CASSLWGTGDQPQHF

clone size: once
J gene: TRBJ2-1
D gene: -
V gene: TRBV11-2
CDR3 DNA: TGTGCCAGCAGCTCCGGTCAACCGGGAGTCAATGAGCAGTTCTTC
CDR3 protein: CASSSGQPGVNEQFF

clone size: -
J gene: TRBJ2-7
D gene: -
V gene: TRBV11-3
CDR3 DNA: TGTGCCAGCAGCCACGTCCCTATCTTCTACGAGCAGTACTTC
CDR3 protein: CASSHVPIFYEQYF